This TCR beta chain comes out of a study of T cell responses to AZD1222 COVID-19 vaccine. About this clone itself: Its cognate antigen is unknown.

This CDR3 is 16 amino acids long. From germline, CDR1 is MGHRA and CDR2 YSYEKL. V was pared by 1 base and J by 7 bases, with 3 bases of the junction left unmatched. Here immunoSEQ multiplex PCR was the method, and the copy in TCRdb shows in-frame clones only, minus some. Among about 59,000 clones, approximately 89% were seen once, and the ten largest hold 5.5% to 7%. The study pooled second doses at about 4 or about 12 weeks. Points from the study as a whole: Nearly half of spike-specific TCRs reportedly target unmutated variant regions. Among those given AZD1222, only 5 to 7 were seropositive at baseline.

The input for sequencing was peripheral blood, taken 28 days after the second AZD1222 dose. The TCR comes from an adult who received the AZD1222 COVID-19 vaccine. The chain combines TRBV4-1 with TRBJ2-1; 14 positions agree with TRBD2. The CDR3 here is CASSQGTSGGRNEQFF. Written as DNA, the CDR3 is TGCGCCAGCAGCCAAGGGACTAGCGGGGGGAGGAATGAGCAGTTCTTC.